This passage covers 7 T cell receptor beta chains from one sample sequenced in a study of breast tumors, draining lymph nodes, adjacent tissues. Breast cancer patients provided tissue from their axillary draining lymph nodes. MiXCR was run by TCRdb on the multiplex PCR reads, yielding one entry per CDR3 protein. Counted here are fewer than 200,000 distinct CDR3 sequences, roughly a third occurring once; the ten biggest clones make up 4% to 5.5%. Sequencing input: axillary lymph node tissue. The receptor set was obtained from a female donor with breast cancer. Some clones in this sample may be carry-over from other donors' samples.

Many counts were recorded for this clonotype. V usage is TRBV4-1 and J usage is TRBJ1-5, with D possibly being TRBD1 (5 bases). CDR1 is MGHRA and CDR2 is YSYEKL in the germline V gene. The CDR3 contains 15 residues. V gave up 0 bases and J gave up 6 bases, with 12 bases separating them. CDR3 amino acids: CASSQDVQAGQPQHF. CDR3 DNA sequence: TGCGCCAGCAGCCAAGACGTACAGGCGGGTCAGCCCCAGCATTTT.

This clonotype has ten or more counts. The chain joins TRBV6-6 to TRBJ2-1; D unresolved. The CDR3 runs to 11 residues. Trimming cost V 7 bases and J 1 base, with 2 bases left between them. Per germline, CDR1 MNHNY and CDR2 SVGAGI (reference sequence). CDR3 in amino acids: CASKSYNEQFF. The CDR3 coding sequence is TGTGCCAGCAAATCCTACAATGAGCAGTTCTTC.

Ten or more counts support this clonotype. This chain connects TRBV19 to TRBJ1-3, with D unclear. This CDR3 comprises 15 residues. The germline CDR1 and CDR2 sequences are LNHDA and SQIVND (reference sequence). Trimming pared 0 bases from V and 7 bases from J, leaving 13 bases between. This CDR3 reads CASSIDTSQRNTIYF. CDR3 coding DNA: TGTGCCAGTAGTATAGATACGTCCCAGCGCAACACCATATATTTT. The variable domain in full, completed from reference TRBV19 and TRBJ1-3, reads DGGITQSPKYLFRKEGQNVTLSCEQNLNHDAMYWYRQDPGQGLRLIYYSQIVNDFQKGDIAEGYSVSREKKESFPLTVTSAQKNPTAFYLCASSIDTSQRNTIYFGEGSWLTVV.

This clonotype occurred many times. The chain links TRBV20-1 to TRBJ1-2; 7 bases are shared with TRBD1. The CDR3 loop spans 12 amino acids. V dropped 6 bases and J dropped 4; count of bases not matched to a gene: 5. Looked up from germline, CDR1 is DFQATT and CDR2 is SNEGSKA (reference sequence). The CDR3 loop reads CSAEQGGYGYTF. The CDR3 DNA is TGCAGTGCAGAGCAGGGGGGCTATGGCTACACCTTC.

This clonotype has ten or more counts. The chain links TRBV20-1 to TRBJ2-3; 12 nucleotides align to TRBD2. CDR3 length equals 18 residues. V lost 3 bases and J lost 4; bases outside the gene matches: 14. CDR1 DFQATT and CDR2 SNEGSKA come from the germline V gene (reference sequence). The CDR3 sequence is CSASSPSGRARTADTQYF. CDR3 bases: TGCAGTGCTAGTTCTCCTAGCGGGAGGGCCAGAACCGCAGATACGCAGTATTTT.

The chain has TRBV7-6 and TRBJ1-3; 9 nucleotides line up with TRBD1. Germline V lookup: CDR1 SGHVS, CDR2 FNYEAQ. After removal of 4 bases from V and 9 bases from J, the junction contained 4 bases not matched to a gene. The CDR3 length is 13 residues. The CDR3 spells CASSSQGASTIYF. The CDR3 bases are TGTGCCAGCAGCTCACAGGGGGCGAGCACCATATATTTT.

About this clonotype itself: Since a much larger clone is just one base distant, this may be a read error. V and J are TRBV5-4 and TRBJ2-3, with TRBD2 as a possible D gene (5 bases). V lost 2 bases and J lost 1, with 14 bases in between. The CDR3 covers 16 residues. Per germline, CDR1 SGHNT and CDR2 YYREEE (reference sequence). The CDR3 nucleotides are TGTGCCAGCAGCTTCGACCCTAGCCGGTGCACAGATACGCAGTATTTT. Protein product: CASSFDPSRCTDTQYF.